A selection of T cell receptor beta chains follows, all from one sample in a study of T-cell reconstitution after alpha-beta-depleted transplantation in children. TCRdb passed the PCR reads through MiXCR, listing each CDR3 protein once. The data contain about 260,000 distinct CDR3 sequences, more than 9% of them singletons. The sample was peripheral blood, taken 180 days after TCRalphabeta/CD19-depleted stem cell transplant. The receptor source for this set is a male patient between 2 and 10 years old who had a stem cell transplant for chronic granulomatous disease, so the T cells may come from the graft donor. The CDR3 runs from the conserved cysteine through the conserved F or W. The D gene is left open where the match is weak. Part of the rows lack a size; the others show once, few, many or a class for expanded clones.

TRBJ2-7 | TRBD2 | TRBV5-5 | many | CASSLGPSGTYEQYF | TGTGCCAGCAGCTTGGGGCCTAGCGGTACCTACGAGCAGTACTTC
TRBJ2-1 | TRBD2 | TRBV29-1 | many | CSEGLAGDEQFF | TGCAGCGAGGGACTAGCGGGAGATGAGCAGTTCTTC
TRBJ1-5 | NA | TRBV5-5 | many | CASSLRGESPQPQHF | TGTGCCAGCAGCTTGAGGGGGGAAAGCCCTCAGCCCCAGCATTTT
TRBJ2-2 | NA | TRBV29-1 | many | CSVEVLVGTGELFF | TGCAGCGTTGAAGTCCTAGTGGGGACCGGGGAGCTGTTTTTT
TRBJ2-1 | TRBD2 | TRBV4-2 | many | CASSQDKSGGYNEQFF | TGTGCCAGCAGCCAAGATAAAAGCGGGGGGTACAATGAGCAGTTCTTC
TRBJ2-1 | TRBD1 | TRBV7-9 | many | CASSPGTAYNEQFF | TGCGCCAGCAGCCCCGGGACAGCCTACAATGAGCAGTTCTTC
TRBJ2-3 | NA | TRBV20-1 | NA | CSAKVPGGDLRTDTQYF | TGCAGTGCTAAAGTCCCGGGGGGCGATCTTCGCACAGATACGCAGTATTTT
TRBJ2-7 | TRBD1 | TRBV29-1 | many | CSGGPGQGLHEQYF | TGCAGCGGAGGGCCGGGACAGGGTCTCCACGAGCAGTACTTC
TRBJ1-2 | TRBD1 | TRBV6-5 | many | CASSYLGTGENYGYTF | TGTGCCAGCAGTTACTTAGGGACAGGGGAGAACTATGGCTACACCTTC
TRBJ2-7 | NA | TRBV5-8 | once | CASRELGGADEQYF | TGTGCCAGCAGGGAACTAGGAGGGGCGGACGAGCAGTACTTC
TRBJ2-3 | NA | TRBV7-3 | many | CASSLTGLNTDTQYF | TGTGCCAGCAGCTTAACGGGACTGAACACAGATACGCAGTATTTT